Detailed here is one T cell receptor (beta chain). The target of this receptor is not known. No much larger clone exists at a distance of one base, and base qualities are not known. The sample originates from a study of vaccination effects on CD4 cells after COVID-19 (dated 2022 in TCRdb). Notes on the research overall: Each participant received two doses of an mRNA SARS-CoV-2 vaccine, either BNT162b2 or mRNA-1273. The study compared SARS-CoV-2 spike-specific CD4+ TCR repertoires before and after mRNA vaccination in COVID-19 convalescent patients and infection-naive vaccine recipients. The full study included around nine COVID-19 convalescent patients and several SARS-CoV-2-naive healthy vaccine recipients. Cultures from other donors in the study were sequenced using the Oncomine TCR Beta short-read assay on an Illumina iSeq 100. Study-wide findings and limitations: Both infection-induced and vaccine-induced clones contracted markedly at late post-vaccination timepoints, which is consistent with waning T cell responses. The study was limited by a small number of convalescent patients and lacked early post-infection timepoints. Among healthy vaccine recipients, nearly all vaccine-induced clones were SARS-CoV-2 mono-reactive, and just 1 of 255 was cross-reactive with common cold coronaviruses.

Counted from cysteine to phenylalanine, this CDR3 has 18 amino acids. Here the CDR3 DNA is all that survives: 54 bases in frame from base 1. After removal of 4 bases from V and 5 bases from J, the junction retains 17 bases not matched to a gene. CDR1 and CDR2 are drawn from the germline V gene: SGHRS, YFSETQ. The protocol used for the library was the immunoSEQ multiplex PCR assay. DNA from the CD4+ T cells that had been cultured and isolated underwent TCR beta CDR3 sequencing. For the original study's pipeline: Non-productive TCR sequences were removed, reads were trimmed to the CDR3 region, and CDR3s of at least 7 amino acids were retained. Antigen-specific clonotypes were identified with the MANAFEST web app by comparing expansion in peptide wells against reference cultures. To be called positive, a clone needed expansion at FDR<0.05 compared with the reference and with all other wells, an odds ratio greater than 5, and a frequency greater than 0.1% in two replicate wells. A clonotype was called cross-reactive if it was significantly expanded both in SARS-CoV-2 spike wells and in at least one common cold coronavirus spike condition. Levenshtein distance calculated with the stringdist R package was used to assess CDR3 similarity, and unrooted trees were constructed with ape in R 3.6.1. TCRdb carries this immuneACCESS record with in-frame sequences only. Its versions omit some clonotypes, under half of them owing to an unresolved V gene in the studies checked, with the rest unexplained. Clonal size and the V and J genes are those of that table, whereas D and trimming came from the DNA. The sample table holds some 60,000 clones, of which approximately 79% were seen once. The ten largest clonotypes hold 2.5% to 3.5% of the sample.

In the ViraFEST assay, PBMC were stimulated with viral peptide pools, and antigen-specific CD4+ T cell clonotypes were then identified by expansion using TCR sequencing. After 10 days of culture, CD4+ T cells were isolated with the EasySep CD4+ T cell isolation kit. Healthy vaccine recipients had no prior SARS-CoV-2 infection, confirmed by negative nucleocapsid antibodies before and after vaccination. Some 2.2 million PBMC per well were cultured in IMDM with around 5% human AB serum, 8.5 to 10 IU/ml IL-2 and gentamicin, plus 10 ug/ml peptides. Half of the culture medium was replaced with fresh IL-2-containing medium on days 3 and 7. Unless noted otherwise, every peptide stimulation condition was grown in triplicate wells. Using Ficoll-Paque Plus gradient centrifugation, PBMC were separated from whole blood and then either used fresh or cryopreserved at -140C. Overlapping peptide pools spanned the spike proteins of SARS-CoV-2 and the common cold coronaviruses HCoV-NL63, HCoV-OC43 and HCoV-229E. Genomic DNA was extracted from cultured CD4+ T cells with the QIAamp micro DNA kit.

The source was CD4+ T cells from PBMCs cultured with HCoV-NL63 spike peptides, collected before COVID-19 vaccination. The cell subset or site label, read with the paper, signifies: HCoV-NL63 spike overlapping peptide pool stimulation. Rearrangement joined TRBV5-1 to TRBJ2-2; 7 central bases correspond to TRBD1. The source of this sequence is a human donor who received a COVID-19 vaccine. The DNA sequence follows: TGCGCCAGCAGCCTTTCGGGACAGCCCGATAAGAGAACCGGGGAGCTGTTTTTT. This encodes CASSLSGQPDKRTGELFF. With the rest looked up from the reference TRBV5-1 and TRBJ2-2 genes rather than sequenced, the full variable domain is KAGVTQTPRYLIKTRGQQVTLSCSPISGHRSVSWYQQTPGQGLQFLFEYFSETQRNKGNFPGRFSGRQFSNSRSEMNVSTLELGDSALYLCASSLSGQPDKRTGELFFGEGSRLTVL.